The 26 T cell receptor beta chains given below trace back to one sample, sequenced in a study of CD8+ T cells in alopecia areata. RNA was extracted and reverse transcribed into cDNA as the sequencing template. Sequenced by immunoSEQ multiplex PCR; TCRdb stores in-frame clones only, minus some. Among roughly 150,000 clones listed, under 60% were seen once. Sequences were derived from CD8+ T cells sorted from blood, sampled at week 0. These receptors originate from a human donor with alopecia areata.

The chain uses TRBV6-5 and TRBJ1-5; no reliable D call. CDR1 MNHEY and CDR2 SVGAGI come from the germline V gene. Trimming stripped 6 bases from V and 1 base from J, with 10 bases between. The CDR3 totals 14 residues. The CDR3 DNA reads TGTGCCAGCAGGCCGTATGGGAGCAATCAGCCCCAGCATTTT. This gives the protein CASRPYGSNQPQHF.

V usage is TRBV7-9 and J usage is TRBJ2-1; 13 bases align to TRBD2. The CDR3 contains 16 residues. Trimming took 3 bases from V and 4 from J; bases not matched to a gene: 3. Germline V gene lookup returns CDR1 SEHNR and CDR2 FQNEAQ (reference sequence). The CDR3 reads CASSFRGLAGYNEQFF. The CDR3, as DNA: TGTGCCAGCAGCTTTCGGGGACTAGCGGGGTACAATGAGCAGTTCTTC.

The chain uses TRBV25-1 and TRBJ1-1; the D is unclear. V was trimmed by 10 bases and J by 1 base, leaving 7 bases between them. Germline V CDR1 and CDR2: MGHDK, SYGVNS. The CDR3 loop spans 11 amino acids. CDR3 nucleotide sequence: TGTGCCACCGGAGAGAACACTGAAGCTTTCTTT. Translating it yields CATGENTEAFF. Combining the CDR3 with reference TRBV25-1 and TRBJ1-1 gives the whole variable domain EADIYQTPRYLVIGTGKKITLECSQTMGHDKMYWYQQDPGMELHLIHYSYGVNSTEKGDLSSESTVSRIRTEHFPLTLESARPSHTSQYLCATGENTEAFFGQGTRLTVV.

This clone was seen a handful of times. This chain connects TRBV30 to TRBJ2-1; 7 nucleotides match TRBD1. There are 13 residues in the CDR3. The ends lost 2 bases at V and 8 bases at J; junction bases unmatched: 6. CDR1 GTSNPN and CDR2 SVGIG come from the germline V gene (reference sequence). The CDR3 region is CAWSPNTGDEQFF. CDR3 DNA sequence: TGTGCCTGGAGTCCAAATACAGGGGATGAGCAGTTCTTC.

The chain combines TRBV29-1 with TRBJ1-1, with unresolved D. V gave up 3 bases and J gave up 10 bases, with 6 bases separating them. Germline CDR1 reads SQVTM; CDR2 reads ANQGSEA. The CDR3 runs to 9 residues. The CDR3 is CSVDEGAFF. DNA of the CDR3: TGCAGCGTTGATGAGGGAGCTTTCTTT.

The rearrangement uses TRBV2 and TRBJ2-5; D is perhaps TRBD2 (5 bases). The CDR3 loop spans 11 amino acids. CDR1 and CDR2 from the germline V gene are SNHLY and FYNNEI. V lost 6 bases and J lost 4, with 6 bases in between. The CDR3 region is CASSEGETQYF. CDR3 coding DNA: TGTGCCAGCAGCGAGGGAGAGACCCAGTACTTC.

Only a few counts were recorded for this clone. This chain links TRBV5-6 with TRBJ1-1; TRBD1 matches 8 bases. This CDR3 has 16 residues. V was clipped by 1 base and J by 6 bases; unmatched bases: 11. Per germline, CDR1 SGHDT and CDR2 YYEEEE. This CDR3 reads CASSLLLQGAMAEAFF. The CDR3 region has the DNA TGTGCCAGCAGCTTGCTATTGCAGGGGGCTATGGCTGAAGCTTTCTTT.

The chain has TRBV27 and TRBJ2-3; 7 bases match TRBD2. Per the germline V gene, CDR1 is MNHEY and CDR2 is SMNVEV (reference sequence). There are 17 residues in the CDR3. Losses at the gene ends were 3 bases for V and 0 bases for J; bases not matched to a gene: 9. The CDR3, as DNA: TGTGCCAGCAGTTTTTCCATAAGCGGGGTTAGCACAGATACGCAGTATTTT. Encoded protein: CASSFSISGVSTDTQYF.

The chain recombines TRBV4-3 with TRBJ2-5, with 8 positions matching TRBD1. The CDR3 is 16 amino acids. The germline CDR1 and CDR2 sequences are LGHNA and YSLEER. Trimming at V came to 1 base and at J to 1 base, leaving 5 bases not matched to a gene. The CDR3 region has the DNA TGCGCCAGCAGCCAAGGAGACAGGGGACCCCAAGAGACCCAGTACTTC. It yields the protein CASSQGDRGPQETQYF.

The chain couples TRBV4-3 to TRBJ1-1, with no clear D. The CDR3 totals 14 residues. Trimming removed 0 bases from V and 4 bases from J, with 9 bases in between. Germline CDR1 and CDR2: LGHNA and YSLEER. The CDR3 DNA reads as TGCGCCAGCAGCCAAGATCCCTTGGGCACTGAAGCTTTCTTT. It codes for CASSQDPLGTEAFF.

Only a few counts were recorded for this clone. The rearrangement links TRBV2 to TRBJ2-5; possible D gene TRBD2, 5 bases. Per germline, CDR1 SNHLY and CDR2 FYNNEI. CDR3 size: 13 residues. V lost 4 bases, J lost 7 bases, and 13 bases lay in between. The chain's CDR3 is CASSVPGERTQYF. The CDR3 nucleotides read TGTGCCAGCAGTGTCCCCGGGGAGAGGACCCAGTACTTC.

This clone was seen only a few times. The chain has TRBV19 and TRBJ1-5; D is possibly TRBD1 (6 bases). The CDR3 totals 15 residues. V was trimmed by 6 bases and J by 1 base, leaving 13 bases between them. Germline values: CDR1 LNHDA, CDR2 SQIVND (reference sequence). Here the CDR3 DNA reads TGTGCCAGTAGCCCCAACGGGGGCAGCAATCAGCCCCAGCATTTT. It specifies CASSPNGGSNQPQHF.

This clone came up a few times. This chain joins TRBV27 and TRBJ2-3; no reliable D call. This CDR3 contains 13 residues. Trimming left V 4 bases short and J 3 bases short, with 8 bases between. CDR1 and CDR2 from the germline V gene are MNHEY and SMNVEV (reference sequence). The CDR3 spells CASSWARTDTQYF. As DNA, the CDR3 is TGTGCCAGCAGTTGGGCGAGGACAGATACGCAGTATTTT.

This clone has more than one count but fewer than ten. The rearrangement uses TRBV13 and TRBJ1-2, with D possibly being TRBD1 (5 bases). The V end lost 5 bases, the J end lost 8 bases, and 21 bases lay between the germline ends. Germline loops: CDR1 PRHDT, CDR2 FYEKMQ (reference sequence). CDR3 size: 15 residues. The CDR3 coding sequence is TGTGCCAGCAGCCCGACAGCCCGACCCGACTTGGGCTACACCTTC. Encoded protein: CASSPTARPDLGYTF.

The table lists this clone with a count of one. The chain has TRBV30 and TRBJ1-2; a possible D gene is TRBD1 (5 bases). V was trimmed by 1 base and J by 4 bases, leaving 7 bases between them. The CDR3 totals 12 residues. From germline, CDR1 is GTSNPN and CDR2 SVGIG (reference sequence). Here the CDR3 reads CAWSAGTYGYTF. The CDR3 DNA reads as TGTGCCTGGAGTGCCGGGACCTATGGCTACACCTTC.

The gene calls are TRBV19 and TRBJ1-1, with 7 bases lining up with TRBD1. Per germline, CDR1 LNHDA and CDR2 SQIVND (reference sequence). With V trimmed by 7 bases and J by 5 bases, 10 bases remained unmatched. This CDR3 has 14 residues. Here the CDR3 DNA reads TGTGCCAGTACTTCGCCGGGACAGTCGACTGAAGCTTTCTTT. Amino acid sequence: CASTSPGQSTEAFF. Combining the CDR3 with reference TRBV19 and TRBJ1-1 gives the whole variable domain DGGITQSPKYLFRKEGQNVTLSCEQNLNHDAMYWYRQDPGQGLRLIYYSQIVNDFQKGDIAEGYSVSREKKESFPLTVTSAQKNPTAFYLCASTSPGQSTEAFFGQGTRLTVV.

In its sample, this clone was seen once. The J gene is TRBJ1-1, the V gene TRBV4-3, with unresolved D. Germline V lookup: CDR1 LGHNA, CDR2 YSLEER. Trimming removed 0 bases from V and 5 bases from J, with 10 bases in between. The CDR3 totals 14 residues. The CDR3 spells CASSQDEAGTEAFF. The CDR3 DNA follows: TGCGCCAGCAGCCAAGATGAGGCGGGAACTGAAGCTTTCTTT.

This rearrangement joins TRBV30 to TRBJ2-1, with 8 bases that match TRBD2. V shed 6 bases, J shed 8 bases, and the junction held 12 bases outside the gene matches. CDR1 GTSNPN and CDR2 SVGIG come from the germline V gene (reference sequence). The CDR3 runs 14 residues. The CDR3 DNA is TGTGCCTGCATACTAGCGGCTCTCGGGGATGAGCAGTTCTTC. This sequence encodes CACILAALGDEQFF.

The chain is built from TRBV5-1 and TRBJ1-1; no clear D. The CDR3 contains 15 residues. In germline, CDR1 is SGHRS, CDR2 YFSETQ. V was trimmed by 1 base and J by 2 bases, leaving 12 bases between them. CDR3 region: CASSLYEGGNTEAFF. The CDR3 bases are TGCGCCAGCAGCTTGTATGAGGGAGGTAACACTGAAGCTTTCTTT.

A few counts support this clone. The chain carries TRBV7-6 and TRBJ2-7, with 7 bases identical to TRBD1. Germline V gene lookup returns CDR1 SGHVS and CDR2 FNYEAQ. The V segment lost 2 bases and the J segment 1 base; nucleotides outside the gene matches: 8. The CDR3 has 16 amino acids. Here the CDR3 reads CASSLRMTGQSYEQYF. In DNA, the CDR3 is TGTGCCAGCAGCTTACGGATGACAGGGCAGTCCTACGAGCAGTACTTC.

CDR3 bases: TGCAGCGTTGAAGTGGGGACCACAGACTCTAACTATGGCTACACCTTC. This gives the protein CSVEVGTTDSNYGYTF. The chain recombines TRBV29-1 with TRBJ1-2; D may be TRBD1 (5 bases). Germline values: CDR1 SQVTM, CDR2 ANQGSEA. This CDR3 comprises 16 residues. V lost 1 base and J 0 bases, leaving 15 bases between the germline ends. The variable domain in full, completed from reference TRBV29-1 and TRBJ1-2, reads SAVISQKPSRDICQRGTSLTIQCQVDSQVTMMFWYRQQPGQSLTLIATANQGSEATYESGFVIDKFPISRPNLTFSTLTVSNMSPEDSSIYLCSVEVGTTDSNYGYTFGSGTRLTVV.

This clone was seen more than once but under ten times. The chain combines TRBV15 with TRBJ2-7; D call uncertain. V dropped 6 bases and J dropped 5 bases, with 14 bases sitting between them. This CDR3 has 13 residues. From germline, CDR1 is LNHNV and CDR2 YYDKDF (reference sequence). CDR3 residues: CATSWADANEQYF. CDR3 in DNA: TGTGCCACCAGTTGGGCAGACGCGAACGAGCAGTACTTC.

The chain joins TRBV29-1 to TRBJ1-1, with D perhaps TRBD1 (5 bases). Trimming cost V 0 bases and J 1 base, with 12 bases left between them. The germline gives CDR1 SQVTM, CDR2 ANQGSEA. The CDR3 consists of 15 residues. The CDR3 reads CSVEDWAGTNTEAFF. The CDR3 nucleotides read TGCAGCGTTGAAGATTGGGCAGGGACGAACACTGAAGCTTTCTTT. The full variable domain, with the rest looked up from reference TRBV29-1 and TRBJ1-1, is SAVISQKPSRDICQRGTSLTIQCQVDSQVTMMFWYRQQPGQSLTLIATANQGSEATYESGFVIDKFPISRPNLTFSTLTVSNMSPEDSSIYLCSVEDWAGTNTEAFFGQGTRLTVV.

This rearrangement joins TRBV30 to TRBJ2-2; no clear D gene. CDR1 and CDR2 (germline): GTSNPN, SVGIG (reference sequence). This CDR3 contains 13 residues. Trimming cost V 3 bases and J 2 bases, with 7 bases left between them. The CDR3 region has the DNA TGTGCCTGGAGCTGGGGAAACACCGGGGAGCTGTTTTTT. Translation: CAWSWGNTGELFF.

The gene calls are TRBV5-6 and TRBJ2-7; the D gene is possibly TRBD1 (5 bases). CDR3 length equals 13 residues. V lost 7 bases, J lost 7 bases, and 18 bases lay in between. CDR1 is SGHDT, CDR2 YYEEEE, per germline. The CDR3 loop reads CASEYSTAREQYF. The CDR3 bases are TGTGCCAGCGAGTATTCGACAGCTCGAGAGCAGTACTTC.

The V and J genes are TRBV15 and TRBJ2-7; D unresolved. Trimming left V 1 base short and J 0 bases short, with 7 bases between. The CDR3 has 14 amino acids. Germline CDR1 LNHNV, CDR2 YYDKDF (reference sequence). DNA for the CDR3: TGTGCCACCAGCAGAGTAGCCGGCTCCTACGAGCAGTACTTC. Protein: CATSRVAGSYEQYF.